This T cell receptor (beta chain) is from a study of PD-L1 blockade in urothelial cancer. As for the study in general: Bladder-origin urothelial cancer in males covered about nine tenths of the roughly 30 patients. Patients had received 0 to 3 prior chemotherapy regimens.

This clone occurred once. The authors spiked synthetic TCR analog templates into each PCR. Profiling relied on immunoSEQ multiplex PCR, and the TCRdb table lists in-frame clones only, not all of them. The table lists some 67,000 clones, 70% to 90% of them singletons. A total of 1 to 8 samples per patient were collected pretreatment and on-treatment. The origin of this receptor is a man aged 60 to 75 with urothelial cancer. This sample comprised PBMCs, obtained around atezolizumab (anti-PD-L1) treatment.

The CDR3 sequence: CASSRGSSSTDTQYF. Written as DNA, the CDR3 is TGTGCCAGCAGCCGCGGGTCGTCTAGCACAGATACGCAGTATTTT. V usage is TRBV7-9 and J usage is TRBJ2-3, with D perhaps matching TRBD2 (5 bases). The length of the CDR3 is 15 residues. With 5 bases removed from V and 0 bases from J, the gap between germline ends came to 12 bases. Germline values: CDR1 SEHNR, CDR2 FQNEAQ (reference sequence).